The 20 T cell receptor beta chains reported below all come from one sample, sequenced in a study of T-cell reconstitution after alpha-beta-depleted transplantation in children. Preparation of the TCRbeta library was carried out with unique molecular identifiers. TCRdb reprocessed the PCR reads with MiXCR, giving one entry per CDR3 protein. The sample has 450,000 to 550,000 distinct CDR3 sequences, roughly 10% seen once; the top ten hold 13% to 15%. This specimen consisted of PBMCs, mostly from graft donor cells, obtained 180 days after TCRalphabeta/CD19-depleted stem cell transplant. The source of these receptors is a female patient younger than 10 who had a stem cell transplant for aplastic anemia, so the T cells may come from the graft donor.

This clonotype has at least ten counts. The CDR3 region is CASSFAGQPQHF. CDR3 bases: TGTGCCAGCAGTTTCGCGGGTCAGCCCCAGCATTTT. The chain recombines TRBV12-3 or TRBV12-4 with TRBJ1-5; the D is unclear. Between the trimmed V and J ends, which lost 3 bases and 6 bases, there was a span of 6 bases. This CDR3 contains 12 residues.

This clonotype occurred a few times. This chain uses TRBV12-3 or TRBV12-4 with TRBJ2-6; D call uncertain. Trimming removed 5 bases from V and 2 bases from J, with 13 bases in between. CDR3 length: 16 residues. CDR3 in DNA: TGTGCCAGCAGTCCCGTTGCGCTCCCTGGGGCCAACGTCCTGACTTTC. Translated, it gives CASSPVALPGANVLTF.

The chain joins TRBV6-2 or TRBV6-3 to TRBJ1-2, with 8 bases fitting TRBD1. The CDR3 totals 15 residues. V lost 7 bases and J lost 5; bases outside the gene matches: 12. Germline CDR1 MNHEY, CDR2 SVGEGT. CDR3 sequence reads: CASTLLPQGAYGYTF. The CDR3 DNA reads as TGTGCCAGCACCCTACTCCCCCAGGGGGCGTATGGCTACACCTTC.

This clonotype has more than one count but fewer than ten. The J gene is TRBJ2-4, the V gene TRBV7-8, with D perhaps TRBD2 (5 bases). This CDR3 has 11 amino acids. Trimming stripped 3 bases from V and 8 bases from J, with 5 bases between. Germline assignment: CDR1 SGHVS and CDR2 FQNEAQ. CDR3 DNA sequence: TGTGCCAGCAGCTTTAGCGACATTCAGTACTTC. Translating it yields CASSFSDIQYF.

The chain recombines TRBV28 with TRBJ1-4, with no clear D. V was trimmed by 6 bases and J by 8 bases, leaving 22 bases between them. Germline CDR1 is MDHEN and CDR2 is SYDVKM. The CDR3 is made up of 16 amino acids. The CDR3 spells CASSPIVFGVGEKLFF. The CDR3 bases are TGTGCCAGCAGCCCCATAGTGTTCGGGGTTGGGGAAAAACTGTTTTTT.

The V gene is TRBV15, the J gene TRBJ1-1; possibly TRBD1 for D (5 bases). V dropped 0 bases and J dropped 8 bases, with 7 bases sitting between them. Germline V CDR1 and CDR2: LNHNV, YYDKDF (reference sequence). The CDR3 runs to 12 residues. The CDR3 nucleotides read TGTGCCACCAGCAGAGACAGGGTAGAAGCTTTCTTT. Translating it yields CATSRDRVEAFF. The full variable domain, completed using reference TRBV15 and TRBJ1-1, is DAMVIQNPRYQVTQFGKPVTLSCSQTLNHNVMYWYQQKSSQAPKLLFHYYDKDFNNEADTPDNFQSRRPNTSFCFLDIRSPGLGDTAMYLCATSRDRVEAFFGQGTRLTVV.

This clonotype was found a few times. The J gene is TRBJ1-2, the V gene TRBV20-1, with a tentative D call TRBD1 (6 bases). Between the trimmed V and J ends, which lost 5 bases and 1 base, there was a span of 11 bases. The CDR3 has 13 amino acids. Germline CDR1 reads DFQATT; CDR2 reads SNEGSKA (reference sequence). This CDR3 reads CSAWGGGNYGYTF. The DNA for the CDR3 is TGCAGTGCTTGGGGAGGGGGTAACTATGGCTACACCTTC.

The chain couples TRBV18 to TRBJ2-1; 8 positions match TRBD1. V shed 3 bases and J 8 bases; nucleotides not matched to a gene: 9. Germline V gene sequence: CDR1 KGHSH, CDR2 LQKENI. The CDR3 consists of 15 residues. CDR3 sequence reads: CASSPRTGKGDEQFF. The DNA of the CDR3 is TGTGCCAGCTCACCTCGGACAGGGAAAGGGGATGAGCAGTTCTTC.

This clonotype has more than one count but fewer than ten. V is TRBV12-5 and J is TRBJ1-1; 8 bases agree with TRBD1. Germline V gene data show CDR1 as LGHNT and CDR2 as FRNRAP. The CDR3 spans 13 residues. After removal of 6 bases from V and 7 bases from J, the junction contained 7 bases not matched to a gene. The CDR3 here is CASGKTGDNEAFF. The CDR3 bases are TGTGCTAGTGGAAAGACAGGGGACAATGAAGCTTTCTTT.

The chain is built from TRBV13 and TRBJ2-2; D not resolved. From germline, CDR1 is PRHDT and CDR2 FYEKMQ (reference sequence). The CDR3 length is 13 residues. Trimming pared 3 bases from V and 4 bases from J, leaving 6 bases between. The CDR3 DNA sequence: TGTGCCAGCAGCTTTAGGGTCACCGGGGAGCTGTTTTTT. Its protein product is CASSFRVTGELFF.

This sequence joins TRBV7-9 and TRBJ2-1, with 8 positions matching TRBD2. With 5 bases clipped from V and 6 bases from J, the junction kept 3 bases outside the gene matches. This CDR3 is built from 13 residues. Germline V lookup: CDR1 SEHNR, CDR2 FQNEAQ (reference sequence). Here the CDR3 reads CASSRLAGNEQFF. In DNA, the CDR3 is TGTGCCAGCAGCCGGCTAGCGGGCAATGAGCAGTTCTTC.

This clonotype was seen at least ten times. This chain connects TRBV7-7 to TRBJ2-3; D perhaps matches TRBD2 (6 bases). The CDR3 length is 14 residues. V was shortened by 3 bases and J by 6 bases, with 13 bases between the two germline ends. Germline lookup yields CDR1 SSHAT and CDR2 FNYEAQ (reference sequence). DNA of the CDR3: TGTGCCAGCAGCTTGGGCAGGGAGGCCGATACGCAGTATTTT. Its protein is CASSLGREADTQYF.

V gene TRBV28 combines with J gene TRBJ1-4; 8 bases fit TRBD1. With V trimmed by 8 bases and J by 3 bases, 5 bases remained unmatched. This CDR3 spans 14 amino acids. Per germline, CDR1 MDHEN and CDR2 SYDVKM. The CDR3 reads CASDQGAANEKLFF. CDR3 nucleotides: TGTGCCAGCGACCAGGGGGCAGCTAATGAAAAACTGTTTTTT.

This clonotype was counted only a few times. The J gene is TRBJ2-5, the V gene TRBV20-1; 12 positions match TRBD2. Germline V gene data show CDR1 as DFQATT and CDR2 as SNEGSKA (reference sequence). CDR3 length: 13 amino acids. J was trimmed by 10 bases and V by 3 bases; bases with no gene match: 6. CDR3 nucleotide sequence: TGCAGTGCTAGTCCTAGCGGGAGGGTTGGCCAGTACTTC. It translates to CSASPSGRVGQYF.

This clonotype was found many times. The chain has TRBV14 and TRBJ1-2; D might be TRBD1 (6 bases). With 0 bases removed from V and 4 bases from J, the gap between germline ends came to 21 bases. Germline values: CDR1 SGHDN, CDR2 FVKESK. The CDR3 has 18 amino acids. The CDR3 sequence is CASSQDLGGGRRSYGYTF. The CDR3 DNA follows: TGTGCCAGCAGCCAAGATCTTGGGGGGGGCAGGAGGTCCTATGGCTACACCTTC. The complete variable domain, with remaining parts taken from reference TRBV14 and TRBJ1-2, reads EAGVTQFPSHSVIEKGQTVTLRCDPISGHDNLYWYRRVMGKEIKFLLHFVKESKQDESGMPNNRFLAERTGGTYSTLKVQPAELEDSGVYFCASSQDLGGGRRSYGYTFGSGTRLTVV.

A few counts support this clonotype. This chain connects TRBV4-3 to TRBJ2-7; no clear D gene. Germline V lookup: CDR1 LGHNA, CDR2 YSLEER. The CDR3 length is 14 residues. V lost 6 bases to trimming and J lost 1 base, with 13 bases between them. The CDR3 loop reads CASRSMLESYEQYF. The DNA of the CDR3 is TGCGCCAGCAGAAGCATGTTGGAGTCCTACGAGCAGTACTTC.

V gene TRBV28 combines with J gene TRBJ2-2; 7 bases line up with TRBD1. CDR1 and CDR2 (germline): MDHEN, SYDVKM. The CDR3 covers 15 residues. V was clipped by 5 bases and J by 5 bases; unmatched bases: 8. The CDR3 here is CASSLDRVLTGELFF. The CDR3 nucleotides read TGTGCCAGCAGTCTCGACAGGGTCCTAACCGGGGAGCTGTTTTTT.

This chain uses TRBV5-1 with TRBJ1-2; 8 positions match TRBD1. CDR1 SGHRS and CDR2 YFSETQ come from the germline V gene. CDR3 length: 15 residues. Unmatched junction bases numbered 9, after V lost 4 bases and J lost 4 bases. The CDR3 coding sequence is TGCGCCAGCAGCCAAGACAGGGGCAGGGCCTATGGCTACACCTTC. The encoded protein is CASSQDRGRAYGYTF.

This clonotype showed up just a few times. J is TRBJ2-1 and V is TRBV4-1, with a tentative D call TRBD2 (6 bases). This CDR3 has 12 amino acids. The V gene lost 0 bases and the J gene lost 14 bases, with 11 bases spanning the gap. Germline loops: CDR1 MGHRA, CDR2 YSYEKL. The CDR3 nucleotides are TGCGCCAGCAGCCAAGACGGGAGCCTGGAGTTCTTC. Amino acids: CASSQDGSLEFF.

This clonotype was recorded a few times. The CDR3 spells CSASRIAGGPYEQFF. The DNA for the CDR3 is TGCAGTGCTAGTCGCATAGCGGGAGGGCCCTATGAGCAGTTCTTC. This chain uses TRBV20-1 with TRBJ2-1; 11 bases align to TRBD2. The germline V gene has CDR1 DFQATT and CDR2 SNEGSKA (reference sequence). V lost 3 bases to trimming and J lost 8 bases; unmatched junction nucleotides: 9. This CDR3 is 15 amino acids long.